The source of this TCR beta chain is a study of somatic mutations in cytotoxic T cells in rheumatoid arthritis (dated by TCRdb to the late 2010s). Turning to the overall study: Patient peripheral blood (just over 29 ml EDTA) was drawn right after diagnosis and before any treatment started. A FACSAria II or Sony SH800 was used to flow-sort some V beta antibody-stained T-cell populations at nearly 100% purity, and TCRB sequencing was also done on sorted V beta1+ cells. The study asked whether expanded CD8+ T-cell clones in newly diagnosed, untreated rheumatoid arthritis carry somatic mutations, and used TCRB deep sequencing to characterize clonality. TCRB deep sequencing covered about 60 patients with rheumatoid arthritis along with 15 to 25 healthy controls. Patients and controls did not essentially differ in median age, which was nearly identical between the groups.

Genomic DNA underwent TCRB CDR3 sequencing using the immunoSEQ assay. The authors' pipeline ran thus. Published virus-specific TCRB sequences were compared with patient CD8+ clones larger than 1%, and only a few matches were found. The analyses included only productive TCRB rearrangements. Clonality was calculated as a Shannon entropy-based productive clonality index, and a clone was defined by a unique TCRB CDR3 sequence. To calculate repertoire overlap between two samples, the template counts of each clone were considered relative to each sample's total templates. A correlation with a Spearman r of about 0.58 was found between V-gene usage by flow cytometry and V-gene usage by TCRB sequencing. TCRdb took this table from immuneACCESS and kept in-frame rearrangements with V and J called. Such tables lack part of the clones; where checked against another copy, unresolved V genes explain under half of the gap, and the rest is unexplained. The V and J calls and clone size were taken over from that table, and D and trimming were inferred from the DNA. Across this sample there are fewer than 25,000 clones, with 75% to 80% seen only once. The ten largest clones add up to about 11% of the sample.

CD4+ and CD8+ cells were isolated by positive magnetic bead selection on an AutoMACS, and purity was checked by flow cytometry. A TCR V beta antibody panel was used in flow cytometry to screen first for clonal expansions, which were then characterized by TCRB deep sequencing of sorted CD8+ fractions. Isolation of peripheral blood mononuclear cells was done through Ficoll-Paque PLUS density gradient separation. Nucleospin Tissue or Tissue XS kits were used to extract DNA from CD4-enriched, CD8-enriched or PBMC samples, and a Qubit 2.0 fluorometer was used for quantification. This clone appeared a few times. No antigen is known for it. Base quality data are lacking; no much larger clone is found one base away. General study outcomes and caveats: It was unknown which antigens the expanded CD8+ clones targeted, and their absence from virus-specific databases did not exclude viral specificity. CD8+ T-cell clonality did not differ significantly between rheumatoid arthritis patients and age-matched healthy controls. In 8 out of 65 patients, more than 20% of CD8+ cells belonged to the largest CD8+ clone, while several identical CD8+ TCRB sequences were shared between blood and synovial fluid. In patients, CD8+ clonality rose with age (Spearman r=0.49), which was not the case in healthy controls.

The origin of this receptor is an adult with rheumatoid arthritis. The sequenced sample was CD8+ T cells sorted from blood.

The DNA sequence is TGTGCCAGTAGTATAGACAGGGAGGGCAATCAGCCCCAGCATTTT. Its translation is CASSIDREGNQPQHF. The chain is assembled from TRBV19 and TRBJ1-5; a tentative D match to TRBD1 spans 5 bases. V lost 0 bases and J lost 2 bases; the stretch between them is 8 bases long. Taken from cysteine to phenylalanine, the CDR3 has 15 residues. The entry retains the CDR3 DNA only, 45 bases that are in frame from base 1. CDR1 and CDR2 (LNHDA, SQIVND) derive from the germline V gene (reference sequence).